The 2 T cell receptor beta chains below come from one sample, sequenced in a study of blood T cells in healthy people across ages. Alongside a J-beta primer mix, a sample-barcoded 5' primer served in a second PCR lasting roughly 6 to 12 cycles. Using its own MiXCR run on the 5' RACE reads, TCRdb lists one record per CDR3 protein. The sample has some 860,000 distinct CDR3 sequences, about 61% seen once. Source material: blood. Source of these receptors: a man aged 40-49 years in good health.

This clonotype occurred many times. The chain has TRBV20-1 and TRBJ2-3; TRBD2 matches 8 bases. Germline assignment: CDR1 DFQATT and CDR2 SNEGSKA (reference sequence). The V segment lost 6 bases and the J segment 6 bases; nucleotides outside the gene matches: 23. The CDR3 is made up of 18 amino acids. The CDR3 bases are TGCAGTGCCCTAGCTCTCATAGGGGCGGGAGGACGGGTGGATACGCAGTATTTT. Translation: CSALALIGAGGRVDTQYF.

The CDR3 DNA reads as TGTGCCAGCAGCGTACAGATGAACACTGAAGCTTTCTTT. Translation: CASSVQMNTEAFF. V gene TRBV9 combines with J gene TRBJ1-1; D remains unclear. The CDR3 is made up of 13 amino acids. Trimming removed 1 base from V and 0 bases from J, with 4 bases in between. Germline V gene lookup returns CDR1 SGDLS and CDR2 YYNGEE.